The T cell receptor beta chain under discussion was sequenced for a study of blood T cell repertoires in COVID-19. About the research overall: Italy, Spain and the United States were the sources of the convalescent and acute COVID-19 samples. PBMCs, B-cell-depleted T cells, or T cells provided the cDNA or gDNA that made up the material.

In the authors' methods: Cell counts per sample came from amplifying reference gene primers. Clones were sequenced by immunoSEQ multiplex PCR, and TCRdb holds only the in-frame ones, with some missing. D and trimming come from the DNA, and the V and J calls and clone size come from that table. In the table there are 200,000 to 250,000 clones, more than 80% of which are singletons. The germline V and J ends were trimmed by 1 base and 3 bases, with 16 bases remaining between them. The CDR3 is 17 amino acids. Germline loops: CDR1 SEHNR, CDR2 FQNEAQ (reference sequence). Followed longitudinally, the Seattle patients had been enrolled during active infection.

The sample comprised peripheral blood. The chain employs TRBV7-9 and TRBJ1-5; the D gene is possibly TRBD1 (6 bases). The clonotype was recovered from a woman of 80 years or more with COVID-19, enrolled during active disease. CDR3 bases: TGTGCCAGCAGCTTAGTTGATGGCAGGGGTGCCAATCAGCCCCAGCATTTT. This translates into CASSLVDGRGANQPQHF.